These 2 T cell receptor beta chains came from one sample sequenced in a study of blood T cell repertoires in COVID-19. Sequencing was performed with immunoSEQ multiplex PCR; in TCRdb, only in-frame clones are kept and a portion is missing. The sample contains 300,000 to 450,000 clones, approximately 87% of which appear only once. Sequencing was carried out using PBMCs or T cells enriched from blood (not recorded which). The receptor set was obtained from a man aged 25 to 40 who had recovered from COVID-19.

V usage is TRBV7-2 and J usage is TRBJ2-1; 10 bases fit TRBD2. V lost 7 bases to trimming and J lost 4 bases; unmatched junction nucleotides: 10. Germline-derived CDR1 and CDR2 are SGHTA and FQGNSA. The CDR3 spans 16 residues. The CDR3 region is CASTWVAGGGYNEQFF. The CDR3 nucleotides are TGTGCCAGCACCTGGGTAGCGGGGGGCGGTTACAATGAGCAGTTCTTC.

The genes are TRBV29-1 and TRBJ1-4; perhaps TRBD1 as D (5 bases). The CDR3 totals 13 residues. V lost 6 bases to trimming and J lost 3 bases, with 11 bases between them. Germline CDR1 reads SQVTM; CDR2 reads ANQGSEA. As DNA, the CDR3 is TGCAGCGTACAGGAACTGGCTAATGAAAAACTGTTTTTT. Translating it yields CSVQELANEKLFF.